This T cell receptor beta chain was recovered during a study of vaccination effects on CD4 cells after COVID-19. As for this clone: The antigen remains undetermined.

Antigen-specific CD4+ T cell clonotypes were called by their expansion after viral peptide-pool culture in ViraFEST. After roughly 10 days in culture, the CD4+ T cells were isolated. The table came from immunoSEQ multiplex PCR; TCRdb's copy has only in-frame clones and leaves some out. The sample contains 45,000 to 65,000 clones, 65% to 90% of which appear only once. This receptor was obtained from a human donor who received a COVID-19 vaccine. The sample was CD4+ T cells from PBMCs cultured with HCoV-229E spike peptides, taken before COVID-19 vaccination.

The CDR3 bases are TGTGCCAGCTCACCGGCCAGGGGGCTTGAAAAACTGTTTTTT. This sequence encodes CASSPARGLEKLFF. This rearrangement joins TRBV18 to TRBJ1-4; TRBD1 agrees at 8 bases. This CDR3 has 14 residues. After removal of 3 bases from V and 7 bases from J, the junction contained 4 bases not matched to a gene. Per the germline V gene, CDR1 is KGHSH and CDR2 is LQKENI.